This T cell receptor (beta chain) was found in a study of CD8+ T cells in alopecia areata. Study overall: C3H/HeJ donors with spontaneous alopecia, roughly 6-13 months old, supplied skin grafts to approximately 7-11-week-old female C3H/HeJ mice. Notes on the study in general: An increase in clonality over normal scalp was evident in lesional scalp, especially alopecia totalis/universalis. Researchers reported that TCR sharing among patients proved less clear than in mice, possibly HLA-linked.

Extraction of RNA preceded its reverse transcription into cDNA, which served as the sequencing template. Generated by immunoSEQ multiplex PCR, the TCRdb table keeps only in-frame clones and is missing some. This sample has more than 250,000 clones, each found more than once. Per the germline V gene, CDR1 is NSHNY and CDR2 is SYGAGN. The CDR3 runs to 15 residues. Trimming removed 5 bases at V and 1 base at J, with 13 bases between. A word on this clone: Its cognate antigen is unknown. These gene names are mouse names. The CDR3 end is not reached by the read, which stops 4 residues before it; the germline J gene fills it in.

Researchers sorted pooled cutaneous lymph node cells on the basis of CD4, CD8alpha, NKG2D, NKG2ACE and other markers. This clonotype was sampled from a C3H/HeJ mouse with alopecia areata. As its MHC haplotype, the strain has H2-k. The sample was CD4+ T cells sorted from a lymph node. The chain links TRBV13-1 to TRBJ2-1; tentative D call: TRBD1 (6 bases). The CDR3 bases that were read are TGTGCCAGCAGGGGATACAGGGAAAACTATGCT. It translates to CASRGYRENYA. The entire CDR3 protein reads CASRGYRENYAEQFF.